These 15 T cell receptor beta chains came from one sample sequenced in a study of T cell responses to AZD1222 COVID-19 vaccine. Clones were read by immunoSEQ multiplex PCR, and TCRdb kept only the in-frame ones, dropping some. The sample holds some 110,000 clones, more than 80% seen once. The source material was peripheral blood, sampled on day 0 of AZD1222 vaccination. Receptor source: an adult in good health.

This chain connects TRBV4-3 to TRBJ1-5, with a weak D call TRBD1 (5 bases). Germline loops: CDR1 LGHNA, CDR2 YSLEER. The CDR3 runs to 16 residues. Trimming pared 0 bases from V and 7 bases from J, leaving 16 bases between. The CDR3 DNA reads as TGCGCCAGCAGCCAAGAGTGGAGAAGGGGAGACCAGCCCCAGCATTTT. It encodes CASSQEWRRGDQPQHF.

The chain uses TRBV6-2 or TRBV6-3 and TRBJ2-7; TRBD2 is a possible D gene (5 bases). Germline CDR1 MNHEY, CDR2 SVGEGT. Trimming pared 0 bases from V and 7 bases from J, leaving 10 bases between. CDR3 size: 13 residues. CDR3 DNA sequence: TGTGCCAGCAGTTACTCCGGGGTGAGGGAGCAGTACTTC. Encoded protein: CASSYSGVREQYF.

The sample holds one count of this clone. The J gene is TRBJ2-3, the V gene TRBV7-2; 12 bases fit TRBD2. CDR1 SGHTA and CDR2 FQGNSA come from the germline V gene. V shed 5 bases and J 8 bases; nucleotides not matched to a gene: 8. The CDR3 is 15 amino acids. The CDR3 loop reads CASSITSGGIGTQYF. The CDR3 DNA reads TGTGCCAGCAGCATAACTAGCGGGGGGATCGGTACGCAGTATTTT. The variable domain in full, completed from reference TRBV7-2 and TRBJ2-3, reads GAGVSQSPSNKVTEKGKDVELRCDPISGHTALYWYRQSLGQGLEFLIYFQGNSAPDKSGLPSDRFSAERTGGSVSTLTIQRTQQEDSAVYLCASSITSGGIGTQYFGPGTRLTVL.

This clone was recorded only once. The chain carries TRBV7-3 and TRBJ1-1; 10 nucleotides match TRBD1. Germline V lookup: CDR1 SGHTA, CDR2 FQGTGA. CDR3 size: 14 residues. V gave up 6 bases and J gave up 5 bases; unmatched junction bases: 6. The CDR3 protein is CASRRTGGSTEAFF. As DNA, the CDR3 is TGTGCCAGCAGACGGACAGGGGGAAGTACTGAAGCTTTCTTT.

This rearrangement joins TRBV5-1 to TRBJ1-6; possible D gene TRBD1, 5 bases. CDR3 length: 17 amino acids. Germline V gene data show CDR1 as SGHRS and CDR2 as YFSETQ. The V and J ends lost 0 bases and 6 bases respectively, with 16 bases between them. CDR3 in amino acids: CASSLDAGSGINSPLHF. CDR3 nucleotides: TGCGCCAGCAGCTTGGACGCAGGGTCAGGGATTAATTCACCCCTCCACTTT.

The chain carries TRBV19 and TRBJ2-2, with 9 bases lining up with TRBD1. After removal of 10 bases from V and 0 bases from J, the junction contained 12 bases not matched to a gene. The germline gives CDR1 LNHDA, CDR2 SQIVND (reference sequence). This CDR3 region has 17 residues. The CDR3 protein is CAIPDRGQFSNTGELFF. The CDR3 DNA reads as TGTGCCATCCCGGACAGGGGTCAATTCTCGAACACCGGGGAGCTGTTTTTT. Full variable domain (rest looked up from reference TRBV19 and TRBJ2-2): DGGITQSPKYLFRKEGQNVTLSCEQNLNHDAMYWYRQDPGQGLRLIYYSQIVNDFQKGDIAEGYSVSREKKESFPLTVTSAQKNPTAFYLCAIPDRGQFSNTGELFFGEGSRLTVL.

The rearrangement links TRBV28 to TRBJ2-6, with 9 bases lining up with TRBD1. The germline V gene encodes CDR1 MDHEN and CDR2 SYDVKM. The J segment lost 2 bases and the V segment lost 3 bases, leaving 8 bases of the junction unmatched. The CDR3 extends over 18 amino acids. CDR3 loop: CASSFFTGGLAGANVLTF. In nucleotides, the CDR3 is TGTGCCAGCAGTTTTTTTACAGGGGGCCTTGCTGGGGCCAACGTCCTGACTTTC.

As for this clone: Within the sample, other DNA sequences also encode this same CDR3. The J gene is TRBJ2-5, the V gene TRBV28; no clear D. V lost 3 bases and J lost 2, with 7 bases in between. The CDR3 runs 13 residues. The germline CDR1 and CDR2 sequences are MDHEN and SYDVKM. Here the CDR3 reads CASSFGGQETQYF. The CDR3 region has the DNA TGTGCCAGCAGTTTCGGCGGACAAGAGACCCAGTACTTC.

The J gene is TRBJ1-1, the V gene TRBV6-5; weak D call: TRBD1 (5 bases). The CDR3 spans 15 residues. Germline CDR1 and CDR2: MNHEY and SVGAGI. V lost 4 bases and J lost 11, with 23 bases in between. The CDR3 protein is CASSSAQTGTQGAFF. CDR3 nucleotides: TGTGCCAGCAGTTCCGCACAAACCGGGACGCAAGGGGCTTTCTTT.

This clone was detected once. The chain employs TRBV19 and TRBJ2-3, with D possibly matching TRBD1 (6 bases). CDR1 LNHDA and CDR2 SQIVND come from the germline V gene (reference sequence). The V end was cut by 4 bases, the J end by 6 bases, with 20 bases between. CDR3 length equals 16 residues. The CDR3 sequence is CASSTRRLGASDTQYF. The CDR3 nucleotides are TGTGCCAGTAGTACCCGGAGGTTGGGGGCATCGGATACGCAGTATTTT.

This rearrangement joins TRBV6-1 to TRBJ2-7, with D maybe TRBD1 (5 bases). Germline V gene lookup returns CDR1 MNHNS and CDR2 SASEGT. The V end lost 1 base, the J end lost 8 bases, and 15 bases lay between the germline ends. The CDR3 is made up of 14 amino acids. As DNA, the CDR3 is TGTGCCAGCAGTGAAGGGAGAAGGGGCCAGCAGCAGTACTTC. This gives the protein CASSEGRRGQQQYF.

The rearrangement links TRBV6-2 or TRBV6-3 to TRBJ2-2; no firm D call. This CDR3 is 13 amino acids long. Trimming shortened V by 2 bases and J by 8 bases, and 9 bases separated the two germline ends. The germline CDR1 and CDR2 sequences are MNHEY and SVGEGT. This chain's CDR3 is CASSYDLSGELFF. For the CDR3, the DNA is TGTGCCAGCAGTTACGACCTGTCGGGGGAGCTGTTTTTT.

This clone was seen a single time. The chain joins TRBV27 to TRBJ1-4, with D perhaps matching TRBD1 (6 bases). Between the trimmed V and J ends, which lost 6 bases and 7 bases, there was a span of 18 bases. The CDR3 contains 15 residues. Germline CDR1 MNHEY, CDR2 SMNVEV (reference sequence). CDR3 sequence reads: CASSPHKRTVEKLFF. CDR3 in DNA: TGTGCCAGCAGCCCACACAAGAGGACAGTTGAAAAACTGTTTTTT.

DNA for the CDR3: TGTGCCAGCAGTTTGCTAGCGGGGGTCTACGAGCAGTACTTC. Translating gives CASSLLAGVYEQYF. The V and J genes are TRBV28 and TRBJ2-7, with TRBD2 matching over 10 bases. This CDR3 region has 14 residues. The trim removed 3 bases at V and 3 bases at J, leaving 2 bases unmatched. CDR1 is MDHEN and CDR2 is SYDVKM in the germline V gene.

This sequence joins TRBV11-1 and TRBJ1-5; D is possibly TRBD1 (5 bases). CDR1 is SGHAT and CDR2 is FQDESV in the germline V gene (reference sequence). V was pared by 5 bases and J by 8 bases, with 13 bases between. CDR3 length: 13 amino acids. CDR3 sequence reads: CASSPDGGEPQHF. CDR3 nucleotide sequence: TGTGCCAGCAGCCCCGACGGAGGGGAGCCCCAGCATTTT.